This TCR beta chain was recovered during a study of blood T cells in healthy people across ages. Study-level points and caveats: Conclusively comparing naive with antigen-experienced cells was impossible with unsorted PBMCs. It was not known whether donors were CMV positive (a possible confounder of expanded clonotype changes).

With respect to this clonotype: Antigen unknown.

With a J-beta primer mix and a sample-barcoded 5' primer, a second PCR ran about 6 to 11 cycles. A single record per CDR3 protein comes from TCRdb applying MiXCR to the 5' RACE reads. Of around 750,000 distinct CDR3 sequences in the sample, 53% were seen once. Per sample, a minimum of 6 million PBMCs were isolated. The receptor comes from a man older than 75 in good health. The material sequenced was blood.

The CDR3: CASSPIESSEGQYF. In DNA, the CDR3 is TGTGCCAGCAGCCCAATTGAATCGTCCGAGGGGCAGTACTTC. The rearrangement links TRBV28 to TRBJ2-4; the D call may be TRBD1 or TRBD2 (5 bases each). CDR1 and CDR2 from the germline V gene are MDHEN and SYDVKM. The V and J ends lost 6 bases and 13 bases respectively, with 22 bases between them. The CDR3 spans 14 residues.